This T cell receptor beta chain was observed in a study of T-cell reconstitution after alpha-beta-depleted transplantation in children. During its preparation, the TCRbeta library received unique molecular identifiers. TCRdb reanalysed the PCR reads using MiXCR and keeps one entry per CDR3 protein. The table records about 830,000 distinct CDR3 sequences, 15% to 20% of them present only once. Germline values: CDR1 MGHDK, CDR2 SYGVNS. The CDR3 loop spans 13 amino acids. Trimming cost V 2 bases and J 6 bases, with 8 bases left between them. This clonotype was seen more than once but under ten times. This rearrangement joins TRBV25-1 to TRBJ2-4; D is unresolved. The sample in question was PBMCs, mostly from graft donor cells, obtained 360 days after TCRalphabeta/CD19-depleted stem cell transplant. The receptor comes from a male patient aged 5 to 17 who had a stem cell transplant for acute lymphoblastic leukemia, so the T cells may come from the graft donor. The CDR3 DNA reads as TGTGCCAGCAGTGAAGGCCCCGGAAACATTCAGTACTTC. This sequence encodes CASSEGPGNIQYF. Full variable domain (rest looked up from reference TRBV25-1 and TRBJ2-4): EADIYQTPRYLVIGTGKKITLECSQTMGHDKMYWYQQDPGMELHLIHYSYGVNSTEKGDLSSESTVSRIRTEHFPLTLESARPSHTSQYLCASSEGPGNIQYFGAGTRLSVL.